The entry that follows covers one T cell receptor beta chain sequence. Its antigen is not identified. These data are taken from a study of beta chain features in type 1 diabetes. Study at large: There was similarity between patients and healthy donors in age, gender and cell yields. Study findings and constraints: Diminished insertions and augmented deletions at VDJ junctions characterized type 1 diabetes patients. Shorter TCRB CDR3s, moderately but significantly so, were found in Type 1 diabetes patients in all four CD4+ subsets.

Expressed TCRB transcripts were sequenced after all isolated RNA was converted to cDNA. Assay used: immunoSEQ multiplex PCR; TCRdb lists only in-frame clones, some missing. The table records about 150,000 clones, 10% to 15% of them present only once. CDR1 is SQVTM and CDR2 is ANQGSEA in the germline V gene. V trimming: 0 bases; J trimming: 6 bases; junction bases outside the gene matches: 11. CDR3 length equals 18 residues. Heparinised blood was drawn once per donor, averaging around 110 mL. Using CD45RO/CCR7/CD25/CD127/CD95/CD27, CD4+ naive, central memory, regulatory and stem cell-like memory cells were sorted.

V gene TRBV29-1 combines with J gene TRBJ2-3; TRBD2 matches at 14 bases. Sequenced sample: central memory CD4+ T cells from blood. This clonotype originated in a young man with type 1 diabetes. This chain's CDR3 is CSVEELGLAGGGSDTQYF. The CDR3 DNA reads TGCAGCGTTGAAGAGCTAGGACTAGCGGGGGGCGGTTCCGATACGCAGTATTTT.